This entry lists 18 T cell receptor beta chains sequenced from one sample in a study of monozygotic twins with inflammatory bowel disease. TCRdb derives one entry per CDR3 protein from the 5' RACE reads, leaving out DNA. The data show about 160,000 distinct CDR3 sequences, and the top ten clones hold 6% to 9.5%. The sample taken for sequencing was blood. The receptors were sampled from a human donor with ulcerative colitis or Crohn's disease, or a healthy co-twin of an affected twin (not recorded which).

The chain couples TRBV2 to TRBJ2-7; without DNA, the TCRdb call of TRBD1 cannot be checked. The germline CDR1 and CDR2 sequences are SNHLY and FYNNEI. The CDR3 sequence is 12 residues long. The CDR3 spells CASMGTVGEQYF.

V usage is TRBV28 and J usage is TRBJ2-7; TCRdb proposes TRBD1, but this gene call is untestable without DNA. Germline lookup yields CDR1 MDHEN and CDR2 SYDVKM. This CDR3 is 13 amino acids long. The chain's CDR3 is CASPQGAIYEQYF.

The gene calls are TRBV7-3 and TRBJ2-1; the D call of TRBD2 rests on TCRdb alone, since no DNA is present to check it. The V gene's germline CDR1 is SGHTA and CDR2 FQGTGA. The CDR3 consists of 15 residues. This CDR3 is CASSSMSPSVSEQFF.

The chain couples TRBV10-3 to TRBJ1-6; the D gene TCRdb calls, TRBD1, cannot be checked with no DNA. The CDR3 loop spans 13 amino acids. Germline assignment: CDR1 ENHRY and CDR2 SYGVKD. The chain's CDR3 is CAIRPGGNSPLHF.

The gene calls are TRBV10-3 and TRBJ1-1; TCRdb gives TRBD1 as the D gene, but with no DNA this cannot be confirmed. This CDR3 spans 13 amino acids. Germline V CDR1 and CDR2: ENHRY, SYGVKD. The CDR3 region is CAISEKEGQEAFF.

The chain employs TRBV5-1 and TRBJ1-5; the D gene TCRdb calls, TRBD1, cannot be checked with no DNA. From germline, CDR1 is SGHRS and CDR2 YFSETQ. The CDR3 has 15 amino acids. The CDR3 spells CASSLGTSSREPQHF.

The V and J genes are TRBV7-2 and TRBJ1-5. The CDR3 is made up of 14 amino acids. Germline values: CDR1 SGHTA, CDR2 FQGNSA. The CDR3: CASSVDTANQPQHF.

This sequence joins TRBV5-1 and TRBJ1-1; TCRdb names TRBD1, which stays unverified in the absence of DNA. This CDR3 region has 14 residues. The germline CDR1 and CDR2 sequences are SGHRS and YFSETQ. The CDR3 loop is CASSLTGMNTEAFF.

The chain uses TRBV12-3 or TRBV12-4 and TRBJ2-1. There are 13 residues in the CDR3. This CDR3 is CASSLRDLDEQFF.

The CDR3 spells CASSRKGLFNNEQFF. The chain recombines TRBV6-2 or TRBV6-3 with TRBJ2-1; with no DNA, the TCRdb D assignment of TRBD2 cannot be verified. The V gene's germline CDR1 is MNHEY and CDR2 SVGEGT. This CDR3 spans 15 amino acids.

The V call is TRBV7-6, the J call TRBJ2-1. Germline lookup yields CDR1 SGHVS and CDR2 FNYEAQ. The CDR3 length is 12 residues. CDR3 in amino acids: CASSLVGQEQFF.

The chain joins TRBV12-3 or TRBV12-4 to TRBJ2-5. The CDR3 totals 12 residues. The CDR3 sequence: CASSLFGRSQYF.

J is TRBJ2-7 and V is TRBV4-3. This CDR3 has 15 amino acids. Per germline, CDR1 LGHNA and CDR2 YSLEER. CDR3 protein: CASSQEADRLYEQYF.

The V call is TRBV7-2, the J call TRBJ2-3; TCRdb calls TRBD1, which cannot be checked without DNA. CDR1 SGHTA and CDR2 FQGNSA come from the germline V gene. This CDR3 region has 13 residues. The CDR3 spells CASSFHRSNTQYF.

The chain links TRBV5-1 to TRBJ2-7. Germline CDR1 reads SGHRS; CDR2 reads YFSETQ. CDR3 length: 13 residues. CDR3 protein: CASSPVMGHEQYF.

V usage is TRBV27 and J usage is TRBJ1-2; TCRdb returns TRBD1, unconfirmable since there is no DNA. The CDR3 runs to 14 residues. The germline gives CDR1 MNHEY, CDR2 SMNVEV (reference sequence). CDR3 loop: CASSLRQGTYGYTF.

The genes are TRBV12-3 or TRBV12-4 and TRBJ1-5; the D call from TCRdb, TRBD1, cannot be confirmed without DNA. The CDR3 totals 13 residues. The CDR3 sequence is CASSAGDNQPQHF.

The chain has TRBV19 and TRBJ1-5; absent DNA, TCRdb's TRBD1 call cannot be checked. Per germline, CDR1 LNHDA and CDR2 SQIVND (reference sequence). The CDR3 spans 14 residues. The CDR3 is CASSLWGNNQPQHF.